This T cell receptor beta chain is drawn from a study of blood T cell repertoires in COVID-19. Background on the study: The samples span acute and convalescent COVID-19 from the United States, Italy and Spain. The analysed material was cDNA or gDNA that came from T cells, B-cell-depleted T cells, or PBMCs.

As processed by the authors: Amplifying reference gene primers gave estimates of nucleated cell counts. Clones were sequenced by immunoSEQ multiplex PCR, and TCRdb holds only the in-frame ones, with some missing. The V and J calls and clone size were taken over from that table, and D and trimming were inferred from the DNA. The sample yields 65,000 to 85,000 clones, more than 75% seen once. The CDR3 covers 13 residues. CDR1 and CDR2 (germline): SGHRS, YFSETQ. Trimming left V 0 bases short and J 8 bases short, with 11 bases between. Sequencing input: peripheral blood. The chain joins TRBV5-1 to TRBJ1-2; the D gene is possibly TRBD1 (6 bases). This TCR came from a human donor in a cohort sampled during active COVID-19. In DNA, the CDR3 is TGCGCCAGCAGCTTGGGGCAGGGGAAAGGCTACACCTTC. This sequence encodes CASSLGQGKGYTF.